This T cell receptor (beta chain) was found in a study of blood T cell repertoires in COVID-19 (dated by TCRdb to the early 2020s). Describing the broader study: The collaborator samples originated in the United States, Italy and Spain and spanned the acute and convalescent phases of COVID-19. The material from the prospective study consisted of cDNA or gDNA derived from T cells, B-cell-depleted T cells, or PBMCs. Deeply sampled blood TCRbeta repertoires from subjects exposed to, actively infected with, or recovered from COVID-19 were included in the dataset. The repertoires were released in a freely available public database meant as a resource for research on the immune response to SARS-CoV-2. Samples were obtained from the ongoing ImmuneRACE study (first 160 participants) and from 1,200 or so subjects provided by 6 global collaborators. The sample metadata nearly always contained a de-identified subject ID, COVID-19 status, age in years and sex. Where HLA class I and class II types were available, the types were taken from metadata supplied by the sample provider, not from assay-based typing.

TCRbeta CDR3 regions were amplified from genomic DNA using the immunoSEQ Assay, a bias-controlled multiplex PCR. Per the authors' processing: The number of nucleated cells in each sample was estimated from the amplification of reference gene primers within the assay. Sequence reads were collapsed and filtered to measure the absolute abundance of every unique TCRbeta CDR3 rearrangement. Productive Simpson clonality was computed per sample as the square root of Simpson's diversity index over productive rearrangements. The table was pulled from immuneACCESS by TCRdb, which kept in-frame rearrangements only. Such tables lose some clones; where checked, under half of the loss comes from unresolved V genes, and the rest has no known cause. For V, J and clone size, that table is used; D and trimming come from the DNA. This sample gives approximately 300,000 clones in total; more than 70% of them show up just once. The ten largest clones add up to under 2% of the sample.

The collaborating institutions used their own protocols to collect whole blood in K2EDTA tubes. For TCRbeta analysis, collaborator samples were shipped as frozen whole blood, as isolated PBMCs, or as DNA extracted from either sample type. General findings and caveats noted by the study authors: Clinical and demographic metadata were provided uncurated, with the amount varying by source and participant.

V is cut by 10 bases and J by 0 bases, and the space between the germline ends is 7 bases. The CDR3 holds 12 amino acids from the cysteine to the phenylalanine. Only the CDR3 region is kept as DNA, spanning 36 bases read in frame from base 1. Reading the germline V gene gives CDR1 MNHEY and CDR2 SVGAGI. On this clone itself: The antigen it recognizes is unknown. Per-nucleotide qualities are absent, and no much larger clonotype sits a single base away.

This receptor was taken from a woman in her forties or fifties with acute or convalescent COVID-19. Sequencing was performed on peripheral blood. Here the chain combines TRBV6-5 and TRBJ2-1; a weak D assignment points to TRBD2 (5 bases agree). The base sequence is TGTGCCACCAGCGGCTCCTACAATGAGCAGTTCTTC. Translation gives CATSGSYNEQFF.